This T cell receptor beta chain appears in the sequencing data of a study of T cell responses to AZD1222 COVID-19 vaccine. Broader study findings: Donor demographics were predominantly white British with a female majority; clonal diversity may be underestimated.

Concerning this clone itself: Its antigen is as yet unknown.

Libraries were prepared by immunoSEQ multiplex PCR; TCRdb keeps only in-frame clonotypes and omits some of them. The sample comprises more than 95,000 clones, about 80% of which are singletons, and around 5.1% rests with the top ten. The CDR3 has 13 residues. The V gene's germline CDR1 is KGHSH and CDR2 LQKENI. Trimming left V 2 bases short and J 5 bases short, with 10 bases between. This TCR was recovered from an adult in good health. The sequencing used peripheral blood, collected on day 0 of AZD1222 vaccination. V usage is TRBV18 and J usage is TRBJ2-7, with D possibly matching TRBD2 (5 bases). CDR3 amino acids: CASSPGLLDEQYF. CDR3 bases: TGTGCCAGCTCACCAGGACTGCTCGACGAGCAGTACTTC. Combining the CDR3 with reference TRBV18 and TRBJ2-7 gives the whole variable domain NAGVMQNPRHLVRRRGQEARLRCSPMKGHSHVYWYRQLPEEGLKFMVYLQKENIIDESGMPKERFSAEFPKEGPSILRIQQVVRGDSAAYFCASSPGLLDEQYFGPGTRLTVT.